These T cell receptor beta chains were read from a single sample in a study of T-cell memory formation after mild COVID-19. TCRdb re-called the 5' RACE reads through MiXCR, storing one row per CDR3 protein. The data contain hundreds of thousands of distinct CDR3 sequences, roughly 24% of them seen just once; the ten biggest clones take up about 10%. The sample taken for sequencing was PBMCs or a T cell subset sorted from them (not recorded which). Receptor source: an adult woman who had mild COVID-19 (a few samples of this study predate the infection). Cell type and time point are not known. Each CDR3 is given with its conserved first and last residue. Each record gives: clone size, D gene, J gene, V gene, CDR3 protein, CDR3 DNA. D genes are given only for firm matches. The size of a clone is reported for some rows only, either as once, few or many, or as a class for expanded clones.

abundance: many; d_gene: NA; j_gene: TRBJ2-1; v_gene: TRBV12-3/TRBV12-4; CDR3aa: CASRIDQSYNEQFF; CDR3nt: TGTGCCAGCAGGATTGACCAGTCCTACAATGAGCAGTTCTTC
abundance: few; d_gene: NA; j_gene: TRBJ2-1; v_gene: TRBV18; CDR3aa: CASSPQGGYNEQFF; CDR3nt: TGTGCCAGCTCACCACAGGGGGGATACAATGAGCAGTTCTTC
abundance: NA; d_gene: NA; j_gene: TRBJ1-1; v_gene: TRBV7-2; CDR3aa: CASSSPRTEAFF; CDR3nt: TGTGCCAGCAGCTCACCGAGAACTGAAGCTTTCTTT
abundance: NA; d_gene: TRBD1; j_gene: TRBJ2-2; v_gene: TRBV6-5; CDR3aa: CASSLDRGNTGELFF; CDR3nt: TGTGCCAGCAGTTTGGACAGGGGAAACACCGGGGAGCTGTTTTTT
abundance: many; d_gene: TRBD2; j_gene: TRBJ2-3; v_gene: TRBV6-4; CDR3aa: CASSDGTSSTDTQYF; CDR3nt: TGTGCCAGCAGTGACGGGACTAGCAGCACAGATACGCAGTATTTT
abundance: NA; d_gene: TRBD1; j_gene: TRBJ1-2; v_gene: TRBV7-9; CDR3aa: CASSSRTGVYGYTF; CDR3nt: TGTGCCAGCAGCTCCCGGACAGGTGTTTATGGCTACACCTTC
abundance: NA; d_gene: NA; j_gene: TRBJ2-5; v_gene: TRBV12-3/TRBV12-4; CDR3aa: CASSLRQPQETQYF; CDR3nt: TGTGCCAGCAGTTTAAGACAGCCCCAAGAGACCCAGTACTTC
abundance: NA; d_gene: NA; j_gene: TRBJ2-3; v_gene: TRBV5-1; CDR3aa: CASSFQGYTDTQYF; CDR3nt: TGCGCCAGCAGCTTTCAGGGCTACACAGATACGCAGTATTTT
abundance: few; d_gene: NA; j_gene: TRBJ1-4; v_gene: TRBV5-1; CDR3aa: CASSFGGGAEEKLFF; CDR3nt: TGCGCCAGCAGCTTCGGAGGGGGTGCGGAGGAAAAACTGTTTTTT
abundance: few; d_gene: NA; j_gene: TRBJ1-2; v_gene: TRBV2; CDR3aa: CASSNRPLTNYGYTF; CDR3nt: TGTGCCAGCAGTAACAGGCCTCTGACCAACTATGGCTACACCTTC
abundance: NA; d_gene: TRBD1; j_gene: TRBJ1-1; v_gene: TRBV5-1; CDR3aa: CASSSLPGQGNTEAFF; CDR3nt: TGCGCCAGCAGCTCTCTACCTGGACAGGGGAACACTGAAGCTTTCTTT
abundance: many; d_gene: NA; j_gene: TRBJ2-5; v_gene: TRBV12-3/TRBV12-4; CDR3aa: CASSLSRVETQYF; CDR3nt: TGTGCCAGCAGTTTGTCGAGGGTGGAGACCCAGTACTTC
abundance: NA; d_gene: NA; j_gene: TRBJ1-2; v_gene: TRBV13; CDR3aa: CASSLQGRYYGYTF; CDR3nt: TGTGCCAGCAGCTTACAGGGGCGATATTATGGCTACACCTTC
abundance: few; d_gene: TRBD2; j_gene: TRBJ2-7; v_gene: TRBV20-1; CDR3aa: CSARDAGAYEQYF; CDR3nt: TGCAGTGCTAGAGATGCGGGGGCCTACGAGCAGTACTTC
abundance: NA; d_gene: TRBD1; j_gene: TRBJ2-5; v_gene: TRBV6-5; CDR3aa: CASSTRTGRKETQYF; CDR3nt: TGTGCCAGCAGTACCCGGACAGGGCGTAAAGAGACCCAGTACTTC
abundance: NA; d_gene: TRBD1; j_gene: TRBJ2-5; v_gene: TRBV20-1; CDR3aa: CSARDYRGQETQYF; CDR3nt: TGCAGTGCTAGGGACTACAGGGGGCAGGAGACCCAGTACTTC
abundance: NA; d_gene: NA; j_gene: TRBJ2-7; v_gene: TRBV4-1; CDR3aa: CASSQDDYEQYF; CDR3nt: TGCGCCAGCAGCCAAGATGACTACGAGCAGTACTTC
abundance: NA; d_gene: NA; j_gene: TRBJ2-3; v_gene: TRBV5-1; CDR3aa: CASSAYVSTDTQYF; CDR3nt: TGCGCCAGCAGCGCTTACGTCAGCACAGATACGCAGTATTTT
abundance: few; d_gene: NA; j_gene: TRBJ2-3; v_gene: TRBV11-3; CDR3aa: CASSSTGTTDTQYF; CDR3nt: TGTGCCAGCAGCTCAACCGGGACCACAGATACGCAGTATTTT
abundance: NA; d_gene: NA; j_gene: TRBJ1-5; v_gene: TRBV20-1; CDR3aa: CSARTRLGNQPQHF; CDR3nt: TGCAGTGCTAGAACCAGGTTGGGGAATCAGCCCCAGCATTTT
abundance: few; d_gene: NA; j_gene: TRBJ2-7; v_gene: TRBV10-3; CDR3aa: CAISDDHEQYF; CDR3nt: TGTGCCATCAGTGACGACCACGAGCAGTACTTC
abundance: NA; d_gene: TRBD2; j_gene: TRBJ2-7; v_gene: TRBV7-2; CDR3aa: CASSLTAGSQTYEQYF; CDR3nt: TGTGCCAGCAGCCTAACAGCGGGAAGCCAAACCTACGAGCAGTACTTC
abundance: few; d_gene: NA; j_gene: TRBJ1-1; v_gene: TRBV5-1; CDR3aa: CASSNNQNTEAFF; CDR3nt: TGCGCCAGCAGCAATAACCAGAACACTGAAGCTTTCTTT
abundance: few; d_gene: NA; j_gene: TRBJ2-4; v_gene: TRBV24-1; CDR3aa: CATMAKNIQYF; CDR3nt: TGTGCCACCATGGCCAAAAACATTCAGTACTTC
abundance: few; d_gene: NA; j_gene: TRBJ1-1; v_gene: TRBV11-2; CDR3aa: CASGLQASMNTEAFF; CDR3nt: TGTGCCAGCGGCTTACAGGCGTCCATGAACACTGAAGCTTTCTTT
abundance: NA; d_gene: NA; j_gene: TRBJ1-5; v_gene: TRBV7-8; CDR3aa: CASNNLSNQPQHF; CDR3nt: TGTGCCAGCAACAATCTTAGCAATCAGCCCCAGCATTTT
abundance: NA; d_gene: NA; j_gene: TRBJ1-1; v_gene: TRBV7-3; CDR3aa: CASSPGPSRGTEAFF; CDR3nt: TGTGCCAGCAGCCCGGGTCCTTCAAGAGGCACTGAAGCTTTCTTT
abundance: few; d_gene: TRBD1; j_gene: TRBJ2-5; v_gene: TRBV11-2; CDR3aa: CASQGQVGETQYF; CDR3nt: TGTGCCAGCCAAGGACAGGTTGGAGAGACCCAGTACTTC
abundance: NA; d_gene: NA; j_gene: TRBJ2-3; v_gene: TRBV5-1; CDR3aa: CASSLTRSDTQYF; CDR3nt: TGCGCCAGCAGCTTGACTAGATCAGATACGCAGTATTTT
abundance: NA; d_gene: TRBD2; j_gene: TRBJ2-7; v_gene: TRBV3-1; CDR3aa: CASSPGTSGGATYEQYF; CDR3nt: TGTGCCAGCAGCCCCGGGACTAGCGGGGGGGCCACCTACGAGCAGTACTTC
abundance: NA; d_gene: NA; j_gene: TRBJ1-2; v_gene: TRBV5-1; CDR3aa: CASSLAKDWTF; CDR3nt: TGCGCCAGCAGCTTAGCTAAGGATTGGACCTTC
abundance: NA; d_gene: NA; j_gene: TRBJ2-7; v_gene: TRBV7-9; CDR3aa: CASSSGTGQREQYF; CDR3nt: TGTGCCAGCAGTTCGGGGACCGGGCAGAGGGAGCAGTACTTC
abundance: few; d_gene: NA; j_gene: TRBJ2-7; v_gene: TRBV6-1; CDR3aa: CASSEGVAYYEQYF; CDR3nt: TGTGCCAGCAGTGAGGGGGTCGCCTACTACGAGCAGTACTTC
abundance: NA; d_gene: TRBD1; j_gene: TRBJ1-6; v_gene: TRBV3-1; CDR3aa: CASSTAGGSSPLHF; CDR3nt: TGTGCCAGCAGCACCGCAGGGGGGAGTTCACCCCTCCACTTT
abundance: few; d_gene: NA; j_gene: TRBJ1-2; v_gene: TRBV15; CDR3aa: CATSRDQGYGYTF; CDR3nt: TGTGCCACCAGCAGAGATCAAGGTTACGGCTACACCTTC
abundance: NA; d_gene: NA; j_gene: TRBJ2-5; v_gene: TRBV7-9; CDR3aa: CASSLVLRNQETQYF; CDR3nt: TGTGCCAGCAGCTTAGTCCTACGGAACCAAGAGACCCAGTACTTC
abundance: few; d_gene: NA; j_gene: TRBJ2-2; v_gene: TRBV7-2; CDR3aa: CASSPRNRNTGELFF; CDR3nt: TGTGCCAGCAGCCCTCGAAACAGGAACACCGGGGAGCTGTTTTTT
abundance: few; d_gene: NA; j_gene: TRBJ1-1; v_gene: TRBV5-1; CDR3aa: CASSLPWTEAFF; CDR3nt: TGCGCCAGCAGCTTGCCCTGGACTGAAGCTTTCTTT
abundance: few; d_gene: TRBD1; j_gene: TRBJ2-7; v_gene: TRBV5-6; CDR3aa: CASSLAGAGGFYEQYF; CDR3nt: TGTGCCAGCAGCTTGGCCGGGGCAGGGGGCTTCTACGAGCAGTACTTC
abundance: few; d_gene: TRBD1; j_gene: TRBJ2-7; v_gene: TRBV12-3/TRBV12-4; CDR3aa: CASSFLQGQEQYF; CDR3nt: TGTGCCAGCAGTTTCCTACAGGGGCAGGAGCAGTACTTC
abundance: few; d_gene: NA; j_gene: TRBJ1-3; v_gene: TRBV5-1; CDR3aa: CASSGGHRSGNTIYF; CDR3nt: TGCGCCAGCAGCGGAGGACACCGCTCTGGAAACACCATATATTTT
abundance: NA; d_gene: TRBD2; j_gene: TRBJ2-7; v_gene: TRBV20-1; CDR3aa: CSASGSGGSSEQYF; CDR3nt: TGCAGTGCTTCCGGTAGCGGGGGATCCAGCGAGCAGTACTTC
abundance: NA; d_gene: NA; j_gene: TRBJ1-2; v_gene: TRBV6-2/TRBV6-3; CDR3aa: CASSSRIGGYTF; CDR3nt: TGTGCCAGCAGTTCCAGGATAGGTGGCTACACCTTC
abundance: few; d_gene: TRBD2; j_gene: TRBJ2-2; v_gene: TRBV6-5; CDR3aa: CASSLAGGLYTGELFF; CDR3nt: TGTGCCAGCAGTCTAGCGGGAGGGCTGTACACCGGGGAGCTGTTTTTT
abundance: few; d_gene: TRBD1; j_gene: TRBJ1-5; v_gene: TRBV7-2; CDR3aa: CASSFGIGGGQPQHF; CDR3nt: TGTGCCAGCAGCTTTGGGATAGGGGGCGGTCAGCCCCAGCATTTT
abundance: NA; d_gene: NA; j_gene: TRBJ2-5; v_gene: TRBV18; CDR3aa: CASSPPTGWTVGQETQYF; CDR3nt: TGTGCCAGCTCACCACCAACAGGGTGGACGGTCGGGCAAGAGACCCAGTACTTC